The 10 T cell receptor beta chains below all came from one sample that was sequenced in a study of shared clonotypes between healthy human individuals. Only in-frame clones appear in the TCRdb table, and some are missing; sequencing was by immunoSEQ multiplex PCR. Found here are roughly 300,000 clones, more than 60% of them singletons; the top ten hold about 9.4%. Material for sequencing was memory CD4+ T cells sorted from blood. Subset noted: CD45RA-negative fraction. The receptors come from a man under 40 in good health.

This clone was counted only a few times. This sequence joins TRBV4-1 and TRBJ2-7; D not certain. This CDR3 spans 18 amino acids. Germline lookup yields CDR1 MGHRA and CDR2 YSYEKL. With 0 bases removed from V and 0 bases from J, the gap between germline ends came to 18 bases. The CDR3 sequence is CASSQDGRRLNYSYEQYF. DNA for the CDR3: TGCGCCAGCAGCCAAGATGGTAGGCGGCTGAATTACTCCTACGAGCAGTACTTC.

V and J are TRBV19 and TRBJ1-1; TRBD1 is a possible D gene (6 bases). Per the germline V gene, CDR1 is LNHDA and CDR2 is SQIVND (reference sequence). V shed 7 bases and J shed 1 base, with 13 bases lying between them. The CDR3 spans 14 residues. CDR3 DNA: TGTGCCAGTAAGGGGGACCGACGGAACACTGAAGCTTTCTTT. It yields the protein CASKGDRRNTEAFF.

The gene calls are TRBV5-1 and TRBJ2-7; D unresolved. V shed 5 bases and J shed 4 bases, with 22 bases lying between them. The length of the CDR3 is 16 residues. Looked up from germline, CDR1 is SGHRS and CDR2 is YFSETQ. CDR3 region: CASSLSRTPGLYEQYF. The DNA for the CDR3 is TGCGCCAGCAGTCTGTCCCGGACCCCTGGATTATACGAGCAGTACTTC.

The CDR3 nucleotides read TGTGCCAGCAGTGAAAAACTACCTGGGGTTAGCCGAAAAAACATTCAGTACTTC. This encodes CASSEKLPGVSRKNIQYF. The V gene is TRBV2, the J gene TRBJ2-4, with unresolved D. The CDR3 is 18 residues long. With 2 bases removed from V and 4 bases from J, the gap between germline ends came to 21 bases. CDR1 SNHLY and CDR2 FYNNEI come from the germline V gene.

This clone was recorded only once. The CDR3 bases are TGTGCCAGCAAAGGACAGGGGGGCACCGGGGAGCTGTTTTTT. Translation: CASKGQGGTGELFF. This chain connects TRBV28 to TRBJ2-2; TRBD1 aligns across 10 bases. Germline lookup yields CDR1 MDHEN and CDR2 SYDVKM. Germline trimming cut 7 bases from V and 4 bases from J; bases unmatched to any gene: 3. The CDR3 spans 14 residues.

The chain joins TRBV4-2 to TRBJ2-6, with D possibly being TRBD2 (5 bases). This CDR3 contains 19 residues. Germline V lookup: CDR1 LGHNA, CDR2 YNFKEQ. V lost 1 base to trimming and J lost 0 bases, with 16 bases between them. The CDR3 DNA reads as TGTGCCAGCAGCCAAGTTTGGGCCAGTCGGGGCTCTGGGGCCAACGTCCTGACTTTC. Residues: CASSQVWASRGSGANVLTF.

This clone was picked up one time. The sample contains more than one DNA sequence encoding this CDR3. J is TRBJ2-5 and V is TRBV14; D might be TRBD1 (6 bases). The CDR3 has 14 amino acids. Trimming took off 3 bases at V and 4 bases at J, with 12 bases between the two ends. Germline lookup yields CDR1 SGHDN and CDR2 FVKESK. Here the CDR3 DNA reads TGTGCCAGCAGCCAGGGGGCAGGGGCAGAGACCCAGTACTTC. Translated: CASSQGAGAETQYF.

This clone was recorded a few times. This rearrangement joins TRBV10-3 to TRBJ2-1; the D call may be TRBD1 or TRBD2 (5 bases each). The CDR3 is made up of 15 amino acids. Germline values: CDR1 ENHRY, CDR2 SYGVKD. Trimming pared 4 bases from V and 4 bases from J, leaving 14 bases between. The CDR3 sequence is CAISVLGVGYNEQFF. In DNA form, the CDR3 reads TGTGCCATCAGTGTTTTGGGGGTAGGGTACAATGAGCAGTTCTTC.

The rearrangement links TRBV7-9 to TRBJ2-7, with TRBD1 matching 7 bases. CDR3 length: 13 amino acids. V shed 4 bases and J 3 bases; nucleotides not matched to a gene: 3. Germline-derived CDR1 and CDR2 are SEHNR and FQNEAQ (reference sequence). The DNA of the CDR3 is TGTGCCAGCAGCTCGGGACAGTTCTACGAGCAGTACTTC. Protein product: CASSSGQFYEQYF.

For the CDR3, the DNA is TGCGCCAGCAGCCAAGACCCAGGGATCTCTGGAAACACCATATATTTT. Its protein is CASSQDPGISGNTIYF. The chain carries TRBV4-3 and TRBJ1-3; D perhaps matches TRBD1 (5 bases). The CDR3 is 16 amino acids. Germline assignment: CDR1 LGHNA and CDR2 YSLEER. Trimming left V 0 bases short and J 0 bases short, with 9 bases between.